These T cell receptor beta chains were read from a single sample in a study of beta chain features in type 1 diabetes. Only in-frame clones appear in the TCRdb table, and some are missing; sequencing was by immunoSEQ multiplex PCR. This table has around 650,000 clones, around 11% appearing once. Sequenced sample: naive CD4+ T cells from blood. The source of these receptors is a man younger than 45 with type 1 diabetes. Each CDR3 is given with its conserved first and last residue. The D gene is left open where the match is weak. Clone size is shown for a subset of rows, as once, few, many or a class of expanded clone.

>TRBV19|few|TRBJ1-5|TRBD1|14
TGTGCCTCCCGGGACAGGGAGTACAATCAGCCCCAGCATTTT
CASRDREYNQPQHF
>TRBV7-3|-|TRBJ1-1|-|20
TGTGCCAGCAGCTTAACATCTAGGACAACCAACTCCATGGTTGCCACTGAAGCTTTCTTT
CASSLTSRTTNSMVATEAFF
>TRBV7-2|-|TRBJ2-1|-|13
TGTGCCAGCAGCCCTAACAGGGTTCGTGAGCAGTTCTTC
CASSPNRVREQFF
>TRBV5-1|-|TRBJ2-5|TRBD1|14
TGCGCCAGCAGAGTATCTTTAGGGACAGGGTTTGTGAACTTC
CASRVSLGTGFVNF
>TRBV10-3|-|TRBJ2-1|TRBD2|16
TGTGCCATCAGTGTTCAAGGGACTAGCTCCTACAATGAGCAGTTCTTC
CAISVQGTSSYNEQFF
>TRBV10-3|-|TRBJ2-2|-|18
TGTGCCATCAGTGAGTCGCTTGGTGGAGGGACTTACACCGGGGAGCTGTTTTTT
CAISESLGGGTYTGELFF
>TRBV7-9|few|TRBJ2-1|TRBD1|16
TGTGCCAGCAGCCCAACGGGACAGGGCGGGCGAAATGAGCAGTTCTTC
CASSPTGQGGRNEQFF
>TRBV18|-|TRBJ1-1|-|14
TGTGCCAGCTCCTTCGGGGGGGTGAACACTGAAGCTTTCTTT
CASSFGGVNTEAFF
>TRBV21-1|-|TRBJ1-5|-|12
TGTGCCAGCAGCCAAGGGCGGCAGCCCCAGCATTTT
CASSQGRQPQHF
>TRBV4-3|-|TRBJ1-4|-|16
TGCGCCAGCAGCCAAGCTGGCGGAGACTATAATGAAAAACTGTTTTTT
CASSQAGGDYNEKLFF
>TRBV7-2|-|TRBJ2-3|TRBD2|17
TGTGCCAGCAGCTTAGGGCCCCCTAGCGGGGGGGCGGATACGCAGTATTTT
CASSLGPPSGGADTQYF
>TRBV5-1|few|TRBJ2-1|TRBD2|15
TGCGCCAGCAGCCCAGCTAGCGGGGGCTACAATGAGCAGTTCTTC
CASSPASGGYNEQFF
>TRBV15|few|TRBJ1-4|TRBD1|15
TGTGCCACCAGCGATCCGGGACAGGGTGGAGAAAAACTGTTTTTT
CATSDPGQGGEKLFF
>TRBV6-1|few|TRBJ2-4|-|14
TGTGCCAGCATCGACCGCGCGGGGAAAAACATTCAGTACTTC
CASIDRAGKNIQYF
>TRBV11-3|few|TRBJ2-7|-|13
TGTGCCAGCAGTCGAGGAAGCTCCTACGAGCAGTACTTC
CASSRGSSYEQYF
>TRBV2|-|TRBJ1-3|-|13
TGTGCCAGCAGCCGAGGGGAGGCTGGCACCATATATTTT
CASSRGEAGTIYF
>TRBV2|-|TRBJ1-1|-|13
TGTGCCAGCAGTGACAGCATGAACACTGAAGCTTTCTTT
CASSDSMNTEAFF
>TRBV4-3|few|TRBJ1-3|-|15
TGCGCCAGCAGCCAAGGCCGTTACTCTGGAAACACCATATATTTT
CASSQGRYSGNTIYF
>TRBV6-5|-|TRBJ2-4|TRBD1|13
TGTGCCAGCAGTTACTCGTCTGGACAGGGAAGAGACTTC
CASSYSSGQGRDF
>TRBV30|few|TRBJ2-5|-|13
TGTGCCTGGAGTCGAGGGGTCCAAGAGACCCAGTACTTC
CAWSRGVQETQYF
>TRBV18|-|TRBJ1-4|-|16
TGTGCCAGCTCACTCCTCGCACGGGGCTCTGATGAAAAACTGTTTTTT
CASSLLARGSDEKLFF
>TRBV7-2|-|TRBJ2-3|TRBD2|14
TGTGCCAGCAGCTTAAGACTAGCGGGGGATACGCAGTATTTT
CASSLRLAGDTQYF
>TRBV6-6|-|TRBJ2-7|TRBD1|13
TGTGCCAGCAGTCAAATACAGGGGTGCGAGCAGTACTTC
CASSQIQGCEQYF
>TRBV5-4|few|TRBJ2-5|-|13
TGTGCCAGCAGCTTGGCTAGGGAAGAGACCCAGTACTTC
CASSLAREETQYF
>TRBV6-6|few|TRBJ1-2|-|15
TGTGCCAGCAGTCCTCCGGCTCCAAAGAGAGCTGGCTACACCTTC
CASSPPAPKRAGYTF
>TRBV28|few|TRBJ2-7|TRBD1|15
TGTGCCAGCAGACCGGCGGGACAGGGGGACTACGAGCAGTACTTC
CASRPAGQGDYEQYF
>TRBV5-1|-|TRBJ1-6|TRBD1|16
TGCGCCAGCAGCTCCGCTGACAGGGGGAGGAATTCACCCCTCCACTTT
CASSSADRGRNSPLHF
>TRBV18|-|TRBJ1-5|-|17
TGTGCCAGCTCACCTTTCGAAGGATCGTATAGCAATCAGCCCCAGCATTTT
CASSPFEGSYSNQPQHF
>TRBV7-2|few|TRBJ2-1|TRBD1|17
TGTGCCAGCAGCTTAGCGGGACAGCGTAGCTCCTACAATGAGCAGTTCTTC
CASSLAGQRSSYNEQFF